The T cell receptor beta chain under discussion was sequenced for a study of cytotoxic CD8 clonotypes in ibrutinib-treated CLL. Target depth was 1 in 200,000 to 1 in 1 million T cells, about 10x per clonotype. Measured with immunoSEQ multiplex PCR; TCRdb has only the in-frame clones, and not every one. The sample holds fewer than 200,000 clones, about 84% seen once. Whole-study results and caveats: Public clonotypes were rare and shrank or held steady on treatment. Baseline levels were approached again at progression, after clonality had risen at ibrutinib response. Pretreatment clonality was elevated relative to age-matched healthy donors and paralleled circulating CD8+ T-cell counts.

The CDR3 is 15 residues long. Trimming cost V 1 base and J 8 bases, with 12 bases left between them. CDR1 is LNHDA and CDR2 is SQIVND in the germline V gene (reference sequence). Worth noting for this clone: Its target is unknown.

The clonotype originates from a human donor with chronic lymphocytic leukemia. The chain links TRBV19 to TRBJ1-6, with D possibly TRBD1 on 5 matching bases. Sequencing used PBMCs, obtained after 24 months of ibrutinib treatment. CDR3 DNA: TGTGCCAGTAGTATAGTTGGGACCTCCCATTCACCCCTCCACTTT. Translating it yields CASSIVGTSHSPLHF. Supplemented by reference TRBV19 and TRBJ1-6, the full variable domain reads DGGITQSPKYLFRKEGQNVTLSCEQNLNHDAMYWYRQDPGQGLRLIYYSQIVNDFQKGDIAEGYSVSREKKESFPLTVTSAQKNPTAFYLCASSIVGTSHSPLHFGNGTRLTVT.